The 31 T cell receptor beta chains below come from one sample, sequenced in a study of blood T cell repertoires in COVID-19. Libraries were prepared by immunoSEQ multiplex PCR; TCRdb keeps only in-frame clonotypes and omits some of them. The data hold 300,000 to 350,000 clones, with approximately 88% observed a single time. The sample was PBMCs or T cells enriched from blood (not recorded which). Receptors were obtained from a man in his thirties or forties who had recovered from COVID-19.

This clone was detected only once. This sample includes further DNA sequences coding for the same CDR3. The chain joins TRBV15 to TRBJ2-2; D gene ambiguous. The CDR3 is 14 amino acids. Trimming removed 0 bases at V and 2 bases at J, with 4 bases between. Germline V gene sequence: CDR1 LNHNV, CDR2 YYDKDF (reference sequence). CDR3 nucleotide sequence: TGTGCCACCAGCAGAGATAAAAACACCGGGGAGCTGTTTTTT. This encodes CATSRDKNTGELFF.

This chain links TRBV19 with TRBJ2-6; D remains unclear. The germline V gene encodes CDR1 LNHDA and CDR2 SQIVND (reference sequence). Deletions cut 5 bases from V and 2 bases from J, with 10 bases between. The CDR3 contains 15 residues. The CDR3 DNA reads TGTGCCAGTAGTTCACGCAGTACTGGGGCCAACGTCCTGACTTTC. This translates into CASSSRSTGANVLTF.

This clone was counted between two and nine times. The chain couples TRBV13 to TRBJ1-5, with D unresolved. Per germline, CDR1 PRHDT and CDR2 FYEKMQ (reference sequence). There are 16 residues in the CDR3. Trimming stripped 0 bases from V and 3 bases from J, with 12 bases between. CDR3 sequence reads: CASSLGRGGSNQPQHF. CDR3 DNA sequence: TGTGCCAGCAGCTTAGGCCGGGGAGGTTCCAATCAGCCCCAGCATTTT.

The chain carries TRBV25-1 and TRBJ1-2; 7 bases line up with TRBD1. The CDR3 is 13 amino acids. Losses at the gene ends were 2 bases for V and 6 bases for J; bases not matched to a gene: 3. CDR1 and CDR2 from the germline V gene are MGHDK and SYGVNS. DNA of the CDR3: TGTGCCAGCAGTGAACTGACAGGGAATGGCTACACCTTC. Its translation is CASSELTGNGYTF.

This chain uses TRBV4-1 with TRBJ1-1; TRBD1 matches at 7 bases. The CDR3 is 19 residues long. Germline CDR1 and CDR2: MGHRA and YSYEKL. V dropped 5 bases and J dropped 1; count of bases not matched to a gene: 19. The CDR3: CASSYRTGVLSSQNTEAFF. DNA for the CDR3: TGCGCCAGCAGCTACAGAACAGGGGTACTATCCTCCCAGAACACTGAAGCTTTCTTT.

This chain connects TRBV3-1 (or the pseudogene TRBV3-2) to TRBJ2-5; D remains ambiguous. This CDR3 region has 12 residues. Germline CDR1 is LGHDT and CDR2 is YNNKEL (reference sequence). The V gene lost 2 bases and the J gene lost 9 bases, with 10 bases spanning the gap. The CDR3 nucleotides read TGTGCCAGCAGCCAATTGGCCCGGGCCCAGTACTTC. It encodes CASSQLARAQYF.

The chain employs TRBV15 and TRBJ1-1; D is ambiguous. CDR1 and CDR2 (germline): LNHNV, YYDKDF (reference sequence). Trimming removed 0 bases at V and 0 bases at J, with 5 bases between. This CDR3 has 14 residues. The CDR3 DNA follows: TGTGCCACCAGCAGAGACGGGATGAACACTGAAGCTTTCTTT. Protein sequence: CATSRDGMNTEAFF.

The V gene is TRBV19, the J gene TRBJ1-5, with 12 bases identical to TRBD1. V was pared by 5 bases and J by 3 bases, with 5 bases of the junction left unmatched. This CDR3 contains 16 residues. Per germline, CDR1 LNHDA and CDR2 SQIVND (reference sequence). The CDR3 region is CASSGGQGANNQPQHF. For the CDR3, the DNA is TGTGCCAGTAGTGGGGGACAGGGGGCAAACAATCAGCCCCAGCATTTT.

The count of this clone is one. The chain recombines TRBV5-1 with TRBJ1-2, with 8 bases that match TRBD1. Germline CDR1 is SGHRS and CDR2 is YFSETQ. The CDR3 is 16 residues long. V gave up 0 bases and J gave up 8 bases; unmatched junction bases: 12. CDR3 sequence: CASSLALGQGDGGYTF. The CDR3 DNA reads TGCGCCAGCAGCTTGGCCCTTGGACAGGGAGATGGAGGCTACACCTTC.

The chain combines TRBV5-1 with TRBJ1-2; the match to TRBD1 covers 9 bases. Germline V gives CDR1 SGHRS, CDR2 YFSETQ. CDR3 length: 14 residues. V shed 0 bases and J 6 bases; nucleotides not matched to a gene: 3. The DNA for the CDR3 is TGCGCCAGCAGCTTGGGGGGACAGGGCAATGGCTACACCTTC. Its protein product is CASSLGGQGNGYTF.

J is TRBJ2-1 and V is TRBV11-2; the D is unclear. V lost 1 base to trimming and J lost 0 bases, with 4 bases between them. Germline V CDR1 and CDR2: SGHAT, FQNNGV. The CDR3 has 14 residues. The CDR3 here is CASSLGNSYNEQFF. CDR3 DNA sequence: TGTGCCAGCAGCTTAGGTAACTCCTACAATGAGCAGTTCTTC.

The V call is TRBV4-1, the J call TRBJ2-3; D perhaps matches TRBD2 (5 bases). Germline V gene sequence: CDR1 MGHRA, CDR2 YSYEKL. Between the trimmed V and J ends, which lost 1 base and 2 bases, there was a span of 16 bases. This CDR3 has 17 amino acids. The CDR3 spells CASSQGGLPTLTDTQYF. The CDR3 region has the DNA TGCGCCAGCAGCCAAGGCGGACTTCCGACCCTCACAGATACGCAGTATTTT.

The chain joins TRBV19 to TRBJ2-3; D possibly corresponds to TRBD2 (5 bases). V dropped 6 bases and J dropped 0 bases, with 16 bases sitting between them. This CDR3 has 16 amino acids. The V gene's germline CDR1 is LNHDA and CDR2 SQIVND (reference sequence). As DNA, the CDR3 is TGTGCCAGTAGCAAGCCACTAGGGCTAAGCACAGATACGCAGTATTTT. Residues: CASSKPLGLSTDTQYF.

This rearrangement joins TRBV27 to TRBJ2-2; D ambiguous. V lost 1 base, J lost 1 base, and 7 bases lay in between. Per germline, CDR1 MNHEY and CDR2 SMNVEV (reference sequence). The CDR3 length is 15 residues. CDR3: CASSLFAENTGELFF. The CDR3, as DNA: TGTGCCAGCAGTTTATTTGCGGAGAACACCGGGGAGCTGTTTTTT.

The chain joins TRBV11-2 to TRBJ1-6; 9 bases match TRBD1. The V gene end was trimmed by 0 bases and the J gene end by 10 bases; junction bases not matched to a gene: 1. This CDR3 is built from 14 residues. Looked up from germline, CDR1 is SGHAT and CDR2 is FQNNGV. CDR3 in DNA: TGTGCCAGCAGCTTAGAGGGGACAGGGTCACCCCTCCACTTT. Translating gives CASSLEGTGSPLHF.

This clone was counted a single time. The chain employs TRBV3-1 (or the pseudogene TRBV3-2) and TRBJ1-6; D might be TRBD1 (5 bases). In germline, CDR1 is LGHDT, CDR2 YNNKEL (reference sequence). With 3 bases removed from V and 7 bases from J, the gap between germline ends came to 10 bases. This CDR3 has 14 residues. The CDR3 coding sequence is TGTGCCAGCAGCCAGTGGGACTACAATTCACCCCTCCACTTT. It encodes CASSQWDYNSPLHF.

The CDR3 DNA reads TGTGCCAGCAGTCCGCCACGCGGGGCCTTGAGAGGCTACGAGCAGTACTTC. The encoded protein is CASSPPRGALRGYEQYF. The chain couples TRBV28 to TRBJ2-7, with a possible D match to TRBD2 (6 bases). The length of the CDR3 is 17 residues. V was shortened by 5 bases and J by 3 bases, with 23 bases between the two germline ends. Germline assignment: CDR1 MDHEN and CDR2 SYDVKM.

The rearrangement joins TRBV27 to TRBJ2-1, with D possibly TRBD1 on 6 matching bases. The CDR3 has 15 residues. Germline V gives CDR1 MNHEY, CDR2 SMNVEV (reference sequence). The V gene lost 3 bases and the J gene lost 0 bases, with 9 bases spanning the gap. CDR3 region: CASSFATGSYNEQFF. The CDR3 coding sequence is TGTGCCAGCAGTTTCGCGACAGGCTCCTACAATGAGCAGTTCTTC.

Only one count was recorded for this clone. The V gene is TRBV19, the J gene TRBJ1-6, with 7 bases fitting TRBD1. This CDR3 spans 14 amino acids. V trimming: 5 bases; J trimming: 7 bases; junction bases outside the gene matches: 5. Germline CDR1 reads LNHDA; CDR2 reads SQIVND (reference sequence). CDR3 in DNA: TGTGCCAGTAGTCGGGAGACAGGGAATTCACCCCTCCACTTT. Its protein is CASSRETGNSPLHF.

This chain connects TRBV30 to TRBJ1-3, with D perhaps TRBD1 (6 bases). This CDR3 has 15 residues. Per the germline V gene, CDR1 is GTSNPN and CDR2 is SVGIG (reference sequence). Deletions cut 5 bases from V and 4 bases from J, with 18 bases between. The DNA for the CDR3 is TGTGCCTGGCCTAACCAGGGGCCGGGAGGAAACACCATATATTTT. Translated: CAWPNQGPGGNTIYF. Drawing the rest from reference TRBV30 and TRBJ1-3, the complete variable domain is SQTIHQWPATLVQPVGSPLSLECTVEGTSNPNLYWYRQAAGRGLQLLFYSVGIGQISSEVPQNLSASRPQDRQFILSSKKLLLSDSGFYLCAWPNQGPGGNTIYFGEGSWLTVV.

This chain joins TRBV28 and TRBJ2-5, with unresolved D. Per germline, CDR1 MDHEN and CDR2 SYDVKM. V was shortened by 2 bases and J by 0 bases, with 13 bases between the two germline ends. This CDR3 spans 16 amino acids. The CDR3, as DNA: TGTGCCAGCAGTTTAAAAATTTTTAGAAACCAAGAGACCCAGTACTTC. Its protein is CASSLKIFRNQETQYF.

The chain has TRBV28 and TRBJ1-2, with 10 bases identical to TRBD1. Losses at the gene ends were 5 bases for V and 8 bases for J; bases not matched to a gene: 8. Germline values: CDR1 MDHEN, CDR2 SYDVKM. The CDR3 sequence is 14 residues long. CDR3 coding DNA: TGTGCCAGCAGTAGGGAGACAGGGGGCTGGGGCTACACCTTC. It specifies CASSRETGGWGYTF.

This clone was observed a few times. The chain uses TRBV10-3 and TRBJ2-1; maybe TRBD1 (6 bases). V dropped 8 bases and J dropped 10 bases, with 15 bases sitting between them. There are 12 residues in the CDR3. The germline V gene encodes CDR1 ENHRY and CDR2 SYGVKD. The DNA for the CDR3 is TGTGCCATCCGACAACAGGGCGGAGAGCAGTTCTTC. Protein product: CAIRQQGGEQFF.

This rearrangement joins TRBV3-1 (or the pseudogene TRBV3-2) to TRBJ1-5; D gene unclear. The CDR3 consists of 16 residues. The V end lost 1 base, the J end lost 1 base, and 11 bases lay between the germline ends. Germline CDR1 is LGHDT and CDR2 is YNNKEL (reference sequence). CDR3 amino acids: CASSQGLRWSNQPQHF. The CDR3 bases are TGTGCCAGCAGCCAAGGTTTGCGGTGGAGCAATCAGCCCCAGCATTTT.

CDR3 sequence: CASSHPGQVKYEQYF. The CDR3 bases are TGTGCCAGTAGTCATCCGGGACAGGTGAAGTACGAGCAGTACTTC. The V call is TRBV19, the J call TRBJ2-7; TRBD1 matches 8 bases. Germline-derived CDR1 and CDR2 are LNHDA and SQIVND (reference sequence). The V segment lost 5 bases and the J segment 4 bases; nucleotides outside the gene matches: 10. The CDR3 totals 15 residues.

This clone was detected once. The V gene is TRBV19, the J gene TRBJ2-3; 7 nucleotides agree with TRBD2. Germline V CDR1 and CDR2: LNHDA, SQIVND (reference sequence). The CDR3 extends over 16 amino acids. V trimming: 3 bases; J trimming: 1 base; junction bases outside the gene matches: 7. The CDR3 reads CASSIKSGAGTDTQYF. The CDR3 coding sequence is TGTGCCAGTAGTATCAAAAGCGGGGCCGGCACAGATACGCAGTATTTT. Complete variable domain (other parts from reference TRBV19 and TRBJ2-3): DGGITQSPKYLFRKEGQNVTLSCEQNLNHDAMYWYRQDPGQGLRLIYYSQIVNDFQKGDIAEGYSVSREKKESFPLTVTSAQKNPTAFYLCASSIKSGAGTDTQYFGPGTRLTVL.

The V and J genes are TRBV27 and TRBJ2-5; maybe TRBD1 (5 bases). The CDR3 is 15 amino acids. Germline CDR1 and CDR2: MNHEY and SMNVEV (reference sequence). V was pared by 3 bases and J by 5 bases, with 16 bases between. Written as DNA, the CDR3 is TGTGCCAGCAGTTTGGTCAGGGTTTACACGGAGACCCAGTACTTC. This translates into CASSLVRVYTETQYF.

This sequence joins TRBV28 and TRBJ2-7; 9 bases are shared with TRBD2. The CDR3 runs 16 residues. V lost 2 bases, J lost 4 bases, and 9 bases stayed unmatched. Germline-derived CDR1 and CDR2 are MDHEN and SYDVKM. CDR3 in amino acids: CASSLPQRGAGYEQYF. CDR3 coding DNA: TGTGCCAGCAGTTTACCCCAGCGGGGGGCGGGTTACGAGCAGTACTTC.

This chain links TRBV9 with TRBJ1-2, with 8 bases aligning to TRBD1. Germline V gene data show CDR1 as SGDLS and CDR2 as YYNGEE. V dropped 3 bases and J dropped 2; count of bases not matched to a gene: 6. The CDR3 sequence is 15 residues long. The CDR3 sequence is CASSDPGQANYGYTF. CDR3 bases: TGTGCCAGCAGCGACCCGGGACAGGCCAACTATGGCTACACCTTC. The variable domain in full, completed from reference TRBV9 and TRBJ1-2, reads DSGVTQTPKHLITATGQRVTLRCSPRSGDLSVYWYQQSLDQGLQFLIQYYNGEERAKGNILERFSAQQFPDLHSELNLSSLELGDSALYFCASSDPGQANYGYTFGSGTRLTVV.

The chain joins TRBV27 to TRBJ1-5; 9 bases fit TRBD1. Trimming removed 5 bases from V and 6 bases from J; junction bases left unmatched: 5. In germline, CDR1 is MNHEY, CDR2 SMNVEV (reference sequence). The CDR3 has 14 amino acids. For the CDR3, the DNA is TGTGCCAGCAGTCCGGGACAGGGTCCTCAGCCCCAGCATTTT. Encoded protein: CASSPGQGPQPQHF.

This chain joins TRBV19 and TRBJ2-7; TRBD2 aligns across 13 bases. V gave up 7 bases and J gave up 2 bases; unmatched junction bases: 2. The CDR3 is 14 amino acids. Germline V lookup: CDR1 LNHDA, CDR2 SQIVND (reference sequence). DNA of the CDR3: TGTGCCAGTAAAGGGACTAGCGGGGCCTACGAGCAGTACTTC. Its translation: CASKGTSGAYEQYF. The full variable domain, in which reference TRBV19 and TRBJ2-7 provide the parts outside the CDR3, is DGGITQSPKYLFRKEGQNVTLSCEQNLNHDAMYWYRQDPGQGLRLIYYSQIVNDFQKGDIAEGYSVSREKKESFPLTVTSAQKNPTAFYLCASKGTSGAYEQYFGPGTRLTVT.